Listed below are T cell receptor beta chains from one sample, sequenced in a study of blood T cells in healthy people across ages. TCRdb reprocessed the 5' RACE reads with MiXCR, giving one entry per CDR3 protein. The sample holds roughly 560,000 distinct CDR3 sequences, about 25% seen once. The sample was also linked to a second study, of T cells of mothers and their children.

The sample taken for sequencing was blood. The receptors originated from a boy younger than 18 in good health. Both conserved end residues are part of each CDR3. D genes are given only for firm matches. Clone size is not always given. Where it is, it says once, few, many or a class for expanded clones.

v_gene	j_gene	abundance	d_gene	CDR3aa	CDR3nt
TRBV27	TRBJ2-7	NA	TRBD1	CASSSGTGLGEQYF	TGTGCCAGCAGTTCGGGGACAGGGCTAGGCGAGCAGTACTTC
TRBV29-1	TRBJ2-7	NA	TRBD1	CSVDEGTGGYEQYF	TGCAGCGTTGATGAGGGTACAGGGGGCTACGAGCAGTACTTC
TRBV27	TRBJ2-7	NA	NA	CASSFQGGGSEQYF	TGTGCCAGCAGTTTCCAGGGAGGGGGATCTGAGCAGTACTTC
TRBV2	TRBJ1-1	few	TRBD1	CASSFGQAYQSEAFF	TGTGCCAGCAGTTTTGGACAGGCTTATCAATCCGAAGCTTTCTTT
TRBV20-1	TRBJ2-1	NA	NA	CSASRGIFYNEQFF	TGCAGTGCTAGTAGGGGTATATTCTACAATGAGCAGTTCTTC
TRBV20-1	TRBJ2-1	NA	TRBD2	CSAETGTSSRDEQFF	TGCAGTGCAGAAACCGGGACTAGCTCTCGGGATGAGCAGTTCTTC
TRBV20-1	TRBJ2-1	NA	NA	CSATTESYNEQFF	TGCAGTGCCACGACAGAGAGCTACAATGAGCAGTTCTTC
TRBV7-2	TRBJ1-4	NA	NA	CASSQRQPRNEKLFF	TGTGCCAGCAGCCAGAGACAGCCCCGGAATGAAAAACTGTTTTTT
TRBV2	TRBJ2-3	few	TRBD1	CASRPTGQNTDTQYF	TGTGCCAGCAGACCGACAGGGCAAAACACAGATACGCAGTATTTT
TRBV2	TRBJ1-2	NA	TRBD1	CASSAPRQGANYGYTF	TGTGCCAGCAGCGCCCCTCGACAGGGAGCTAACTATGGCTACACCTTC
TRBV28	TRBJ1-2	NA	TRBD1	CASSSSDRVYGYTF	TGTGCCAGCAGTTCCTCGGACAGGGTCTATGGCTACACCTTC
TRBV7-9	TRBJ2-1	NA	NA	CASSLDTGHHEQFF	TGTGCCAGCAGCCTCGATACAGGGCACCATGAGCAGTTCTTC
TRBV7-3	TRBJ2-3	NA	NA	CASSPGRITDTQYF	TGTGCCAGCAGCCCGGGACGGATCACAGATACGCAGTATTTT
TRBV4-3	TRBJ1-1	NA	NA	CASSQDQEKNTEAFF	TGCGCCAGCAGCCAAGATCAGGAGAAGAACACTGAAGCTTTCTTT
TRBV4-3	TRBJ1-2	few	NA	CASSQEITGSYGYTF	TGCGCCAGCAGCCAGGAAATCACAGGTTCTTATGGCTACACCTTC
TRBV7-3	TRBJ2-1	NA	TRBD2	CASSLGTSGRRLGYEQFF	TGTGCCAGCAGCTTAGGGACTAGCGGGAGGCGTTTAGGGTATGAGCAGTTCTTC
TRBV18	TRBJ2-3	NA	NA	CASSPSTGDTQYF	TGTGCCAGCTCACCATCAACAGGAGATACGCAGTATTTT
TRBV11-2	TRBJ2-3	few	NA	CASSLAPGGRVNTQYF	TGTGCCAGCAGCTTAGCCCCGGGGGGCCGGGTCAATACGCAGTATTTT
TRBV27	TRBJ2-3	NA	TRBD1	CASSPSATGVTDTQYF	TGTGCCAGCAGTCCCTCCGCGACAGGGGTCACAGATACGCAGTATTTT
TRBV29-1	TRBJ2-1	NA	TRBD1	CSVGQGPSSEQFF	TGCAGCGTTGGACAGGGGCCCTCAAGTGAGCAGTTCTTC
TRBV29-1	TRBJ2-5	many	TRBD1	CSVVDRVGETQYF	TGCAGCGTCGTTGACAGGGTTGGGGAGACCCAGTACTTC
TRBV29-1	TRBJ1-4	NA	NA	CSVEEATNEKLFF	TGCAGCGTTGAGGAAGCAACTAATGAAAAACTGTTTTTT
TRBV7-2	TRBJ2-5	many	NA	CASSLGRETQYF	TGTGCCAGCAGCTTGGGCAGGGAGACCCAGTACTTC
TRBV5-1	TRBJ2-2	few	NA	CASSLDRRTNTGELFF	TGCGCCAGCAGCTTGGATCGGAGAACGAACACCGGGGAGCTGTTTTTT
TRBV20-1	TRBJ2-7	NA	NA	CSARSGWTYEQYF	TGCAGTGCTCGGTCGGGATGGACCTACGAGCAGTACTTC
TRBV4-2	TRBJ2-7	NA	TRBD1	CASSQEQGAFYEQYF	TGTGCCAGCAGCCAAGAACAGGGGGCGTTCTACGAGCAGTACTTC
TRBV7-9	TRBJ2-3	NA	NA	CASSPERDSLGTDTQYF	TGTGCCAGCAGCCCTGAAAGAGACTCCCTGGGCACAGATACGCAGTATTTT
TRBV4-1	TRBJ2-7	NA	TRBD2	CASSQDLGLAVGEQYF	TGCGCCAGCAGCCAAGATTTGGGACTAGCGGTAGGCGAGCAGTACTTC
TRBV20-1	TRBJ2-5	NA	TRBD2	CSARAGGLGNF	TGCAGTGCTAGAGCGGGGGGACTGGGTAACTTC
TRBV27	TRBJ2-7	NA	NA	CASSLSGKEDEQYF	TGTGCCAGCAGTTTATCGGGGAAAGAGGACGAGCAGTACTTC
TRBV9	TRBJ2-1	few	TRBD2	CASSVAGAGRRNEQFF	TGTGCCAGCAGCGTAGCGGGAGCGGGGCGAAGGAATGAGCAGTTCTTC
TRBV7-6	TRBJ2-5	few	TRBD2	CASSSLRSAGGGETQYF	TGTGCCAGCAGCTCGCTACGATCGGCGGGAGGTGGGGAGACCCAGTACTTC
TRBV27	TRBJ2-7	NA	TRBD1	CASSQRAGGSYEQYF	TGTGCCAGCAGCCAACGCGCAGGGGGCTCCTACGAGCAGTACTTC
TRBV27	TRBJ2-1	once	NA	CASSLLASITYNEQFF	TGTGCCAGCAGTTTACTGGCGTCGATCACCTACAATGAGCAGTTCTTC
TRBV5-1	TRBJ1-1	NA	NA	CASSFPDGITEAFF	TGCGCCAGCAGCTTCCCGGACGGCATCACTGAAGCTTTCTTT
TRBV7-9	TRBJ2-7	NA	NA	CASSPLGLGDYEQYF	TGTGCCAGCAGCCCTTTGGGCCTCGGTGATTACGAGCAGTACTTC
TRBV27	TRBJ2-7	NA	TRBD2	CASSILAGGSVEQYF	TGTGCCAGCAGCATCCTAGCGGGAGGCTCGGTTGAGCAGTACTTC
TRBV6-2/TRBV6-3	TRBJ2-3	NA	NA	CASSYSGTDTQYF	TGTGCCAGCAGTTACTCGGGGACAGATACGCAGTATTTT
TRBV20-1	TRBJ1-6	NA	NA	CSVRRLSSDSPLHF	TGCAGTGTAAGAAGGCTCTCAAGCGATTCACCCCTCCACTTT
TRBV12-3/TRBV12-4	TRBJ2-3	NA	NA	CASSPNRVAQYF	TGTGCCAGCAGCCCGAACAGGGTCGCGCAGTATTTT
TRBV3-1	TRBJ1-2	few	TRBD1	CASSPGQIFSNYGYTF	TGTGCCAGCAGCCCGGGACAGATCTTCTCTAACTATGGCTACACCTTC
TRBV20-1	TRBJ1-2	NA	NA	CSASPLGGAGGYTF	TGCAGTGCTAGCCCCCTCGGGGGGGCAGGTGGCTACACCTTC
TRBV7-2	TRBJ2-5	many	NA	CASSQMDYGMETQYF	TGTGCCAGCAGCCAGATGGACTACGGAATGGAGACCCAGTACTTC
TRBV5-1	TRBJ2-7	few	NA	CASSSRDGAYEQYF	TGCGCCAGCAGCTCCCGGGACGGGGCCTACGAGCAGTACTTC
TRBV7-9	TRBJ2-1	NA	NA	CASSPSSHSYHEQFF	TGTGCCAGCAGCCCATCTAGCCATTCATACCATGAGCAGTTCTTC
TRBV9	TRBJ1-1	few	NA	CASSVVTGTEAFF	TGTGCCAGCAGCGTAGTGACAGGCACTGAAGCTTTCTTT
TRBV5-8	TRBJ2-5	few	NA	CASSGDQTQYF	TGTGCCAGCAGCGGTGACCAGACCCAGTACTTC
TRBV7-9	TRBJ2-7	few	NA	CASSSHQNEQYF	TGTGCCAGCAGCTCACACCAAAACGAGCAGTACTTC
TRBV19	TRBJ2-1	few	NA	CASTPVPGANEQFF	TGTGCCAGTACTCCAGTCCCGGGTGCCAATGAGCAGTTCTTC
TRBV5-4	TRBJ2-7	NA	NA	CASSFGVRLKPYEQYF	TGTGCCAGCAGCTTTGGGGTGCGGCTTAAACCCTACGAGCAGTACTTC
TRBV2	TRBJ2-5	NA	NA	CASSDMKETQYF	TGTGCCAGCAGTGATATGAAGGAGACCCAGTACTTC
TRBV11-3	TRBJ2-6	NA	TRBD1	CASSPGQGAHGANVLTF	TGTGCCAGCAGCCCGGGACAGGGGGCGCACGGGGCCAACGTCCTGACTTTC
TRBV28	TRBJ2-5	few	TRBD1	CASSFLGQGVETQYF	TGTGCCAGCAGTTTTTTGGGACAGGGGGTGGAGACCCAGTACTTC